The clone carrying this T cell receptor beta chain was picked up many times. Per germline, CDR1 MNHEY and CDR2 SVGEGT. This CDR3 comprises 13 residues. Trimming removed 7 bases from V and 5 bases from J, with 15 bases in between. The data originate from a study of T cells in Graves' hyperthyroidism and ophthalmopathy. RNA transcripts were the template for amplifying TCR beta CDR3 regions. HTBI primers were employed in a first-round RT-PCR of the TCR CDR3. TCRdb fed the multiplex PCR reads into MiXCR, producing one record per CDR3 protein. This table has 300,000 to 350,000 distinct CDR3 sequences, under 25% appearing once.

The receptor was isolated from a woman between 45 and 65 years old with Graves' hyperthyroidism. Sequenced: blood. The chain combines TRBV6-2 or TRBV6-3 with TRBJ2-7, with D unresolved. The CDR3 DNA follows: TGTGCCAGCAATGTAAGGTCGTTGGACGAGCAGTACTTC. It encodes CASNVRSLDEQYF.